The 6 T cell receptor beta chains below all came from one sample that was sequenced in a study of cytomegalovirus exposure and HLA in healthy donors. TCRdb's copy holds only in-frame clones and misses some; the assay was immunoSEQ multiplex PCR. This sample has 120,000 or so clones; over 85% occur once, and the top ten carry 1.9%. Input material: PBMCs. These receptors were obtained from a woman aged 18-35 years in good health and CMV-seronegative.

This rearrangement joins TRBV7-9 to TRBJ2-1, with TRBD2 identical over 13 bases. This CDR3 has 15 amino acids. V lost 3 bases, J lost 7 bases, and 3 bases stayed unmatched. Germline values: CDR1 SEHNR, CDR2 FQNEAQ (reference sequence). The CDR3 DNA reads TGTGCCAGCAGCTTTCGGACTAGCGGGAGAAATGAGCAGTTCTTC. This sequence encodes CASSFRTSGRNEQFF. The full variable domain, completed using reference TRBV7-9 and TRBJ2-1, is DTGVSQNPRHKITKRGQNVTFRCDPISEHNRLYWYRQTLGQGPEFLTYFQNEAQLEKSRLLSDRFSAERPKGSFSTLEIQRTEQGDSAMYLCASSFRTSGRNEQFFGPGTRLTVL.

This rearrangement joins TRBV11-3 to TRBJ1-1; 8 positions match TRBD1. CDR1 is SGHNT, CDR2 YENEEA, per germline. There are 14 residues in the CDR3. With V trimmed by 5 bases and J by 4 bases, 6 bases remained unmatched. CDR3 coding DNA: TGTGCCAGCAGCCCCACAGGGGGGGGCACTGAAGCTTTCTTT. Protein product: CASSPTGGGTEAFF.

The chain is built from TRBV15 and TRBJ2-4; maybe TRBD1 (5 bases). This CDR3 spans 18 amino acids. V lost 3 bases to trimming and J lost 1 base, with 19 bases between them. Germline CDR1 LNHNV, CDR2 YYDKDF (reference sequence). The CDR3 sequence is CATSSRSGRVNAKNIQYF. CDR3 DNA: TGTGCCACCAGCAGCAGGAGTGGCAGGGTTAACGCCAAAAACATTCAGTACTTC.

The chain employs TRBV5-6 and TRBJ2-1; the D gene is possibly TRBD2 (6 bases). The CDR3 is made up of 15 amino acids. Trimming removed 0 bases at V and 10 bases at J, with 17 bases between. Germline V gene sequence: CDR1 SGHDT, CDR2 YYEEEE. The CDR3 sequence is CASSLVGLSLAEQFF. The CDR3 coding sequence is TGTGCCAGCAGCTTGGTGGGACTGTCCCTCGCCGAGCAGTTCTTC.

The chain combines TRBV27 with TRBJ2-7, with 7 bases aligning to TRBD1. The CDR3 loop spans 16 amino acids. Trimming cost V 3 bases and J 5 bases; bases outside gene matches: 13. CDR1 and CDR2 (germline): MNHEY, SMNVEV (reference sequence). The CDR3 DNA sequence: TGTGCCAGCAGTTTTAGGGGGCTCCTAGGCAGGGACGAGCAGTACTTC. Protein product: CASSFRGLLGRDEQYF.

The chain couples TRBV2 to TRBJ2-1; 7 bases are shared with TRBD1. The CDR3 length is 16 residues. The germline V gene encodes CDR1 SNHLY and CDR2 FYNNEI. V trimming: 6 bases; J trimming: 0 bases; junction bases outside the gene matches: 8. The DNA for the CDR3 is TGTGCCAGCAGAGACAGGGTAGGGTACTCCTACAATGAGCAGTTCTTC. Its translation: CASRDRVGYSYNEQFF.